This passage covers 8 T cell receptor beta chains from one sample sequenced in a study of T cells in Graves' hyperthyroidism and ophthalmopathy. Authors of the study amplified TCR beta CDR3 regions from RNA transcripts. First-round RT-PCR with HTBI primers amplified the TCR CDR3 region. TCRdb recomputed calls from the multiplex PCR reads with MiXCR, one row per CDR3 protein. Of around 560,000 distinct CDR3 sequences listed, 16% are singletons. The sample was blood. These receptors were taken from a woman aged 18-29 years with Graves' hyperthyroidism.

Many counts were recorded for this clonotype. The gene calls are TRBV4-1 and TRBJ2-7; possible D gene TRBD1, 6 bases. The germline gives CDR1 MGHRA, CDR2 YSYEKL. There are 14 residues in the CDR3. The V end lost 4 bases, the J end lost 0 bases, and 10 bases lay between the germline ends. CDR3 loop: CASSPQGVSYEQYF. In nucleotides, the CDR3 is TGCGCCAGCAGCCCACAGGGTGTCTCCTACGAGCAGTACTTC.

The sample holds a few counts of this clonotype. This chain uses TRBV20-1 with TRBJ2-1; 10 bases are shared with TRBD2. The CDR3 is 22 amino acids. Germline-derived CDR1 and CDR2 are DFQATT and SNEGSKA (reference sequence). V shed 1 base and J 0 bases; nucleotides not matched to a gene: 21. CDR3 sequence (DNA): TGCAGTGCTAGAGTAGCCCCCGGACTCGCTAGCGGGAGTTCTGACTCCTACAATGAGCAGTTCTTC. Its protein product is CSARVAPGLASGSSDSYNEQFF.

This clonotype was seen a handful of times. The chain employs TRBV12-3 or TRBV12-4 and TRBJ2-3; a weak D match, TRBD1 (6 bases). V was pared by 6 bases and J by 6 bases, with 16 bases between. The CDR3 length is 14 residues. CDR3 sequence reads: CASSNTGISDTQYF. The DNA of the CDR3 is TGTGCCAGCAGCAATACAGGGATCTCGGATACGCAGTATTTT.

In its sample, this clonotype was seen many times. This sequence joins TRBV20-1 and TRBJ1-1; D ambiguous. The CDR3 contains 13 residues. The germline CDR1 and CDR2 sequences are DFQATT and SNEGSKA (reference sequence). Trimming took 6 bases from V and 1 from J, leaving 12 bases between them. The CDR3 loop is CSASPTENTEAFF. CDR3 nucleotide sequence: TGCAGTGCGTCCCCGACCGAGAACACTGAAGCTTTCTTT.

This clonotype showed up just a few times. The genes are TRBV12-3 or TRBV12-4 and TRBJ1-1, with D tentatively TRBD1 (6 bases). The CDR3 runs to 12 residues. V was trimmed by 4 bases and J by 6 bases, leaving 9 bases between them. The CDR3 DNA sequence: TGTGCCAGCAGTTCAGGGGCGGCTGAAGCTTTCTTT. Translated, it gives CASSSGAAEAFF.

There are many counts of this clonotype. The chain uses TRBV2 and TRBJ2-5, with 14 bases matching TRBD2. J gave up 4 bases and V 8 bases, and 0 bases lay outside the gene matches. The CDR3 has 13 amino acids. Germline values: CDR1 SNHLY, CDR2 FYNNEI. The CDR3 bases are TGTGCCAGCGGGACTAGCGGGAGAGAGACCCAGTACTTC. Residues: CASGTSGRETQYF.

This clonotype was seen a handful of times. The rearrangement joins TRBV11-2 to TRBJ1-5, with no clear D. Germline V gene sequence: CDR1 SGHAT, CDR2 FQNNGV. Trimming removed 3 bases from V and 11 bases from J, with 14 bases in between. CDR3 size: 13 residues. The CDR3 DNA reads TGTGCCAGCAGCTTGAGTGGTTTGTCAACCCAGCATTTT. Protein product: CASSLSGLSTQHF.

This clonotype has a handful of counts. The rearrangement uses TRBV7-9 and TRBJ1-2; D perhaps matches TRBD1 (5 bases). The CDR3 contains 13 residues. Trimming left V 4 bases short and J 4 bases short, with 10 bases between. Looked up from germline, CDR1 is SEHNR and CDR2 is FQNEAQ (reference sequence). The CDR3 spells CASSWGDLYGYTF. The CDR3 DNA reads TGTGCCAGCAGCTGGGGGGACCTCTATGGCTACACCTTC.